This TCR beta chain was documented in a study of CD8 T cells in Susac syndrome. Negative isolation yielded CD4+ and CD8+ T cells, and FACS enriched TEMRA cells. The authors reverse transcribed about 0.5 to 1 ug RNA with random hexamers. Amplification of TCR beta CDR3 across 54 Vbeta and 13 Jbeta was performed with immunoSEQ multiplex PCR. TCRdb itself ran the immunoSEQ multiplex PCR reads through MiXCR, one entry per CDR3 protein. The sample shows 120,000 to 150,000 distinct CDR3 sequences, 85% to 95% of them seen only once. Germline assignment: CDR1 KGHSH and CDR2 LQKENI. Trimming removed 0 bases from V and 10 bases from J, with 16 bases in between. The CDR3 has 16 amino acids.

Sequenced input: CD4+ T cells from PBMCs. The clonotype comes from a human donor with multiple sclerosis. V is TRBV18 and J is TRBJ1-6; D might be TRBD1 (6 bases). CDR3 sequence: CASSPPTAATGSPLHF. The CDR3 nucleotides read TGTGCCAGCTCACCACCAACGGCGGCTACAGGGTCACCCCTCCACTTT.